The rows below give T cell receptor beta chains drawn from one sample of a study of blood T cell repertoires in COVID-19. The repertoire was sequenced with immunoSEQ multiplex PCR; TCRdb's copy has only in-frame clones and lacks some. Here the sample spans fewer than 150,000 clones, about 86% being singletons. The sequenced sample consisted of peripheral blood. The receptors originated from a man aged 65 to 79 who had recovered from COVID-19. Both conserved end residues are part of each CDR3. A D gene is named only where the DNA matches it firmly. Some rows have no size entry. The others give once, few or many, or a class for an expanded clone.

J	size	V	D	CDR3	DNA
TRBJ2-6	-	TRBV6-6	-	CASSFGRGGANVLTF	TGTGCCAGCAGTTTCGGCAGGGGTGGGGCCAACGTCCTGACTTTC
TRBJ2-5	-	TRBV7-9	-	CASSFSGTGDQYF	TGTGCCAGCAGCTTTAGTGGGACGGGGGACCAGTACTTC
TRBJ1-4	-	TRBV5-1	TRBD1	CASSGDRRSYATNEKLFF	TGCGCCAGCAGCGGGGACAGGCGATCTTACGCAACTAATGAAAAACTGTTTTTT
TRBJ2-2	-	TRBV5-4	TRBD2	CASSLEAGANTGELFF	TGTGCCAGCAGCTTGGAAGCGGGGGCGAACACCGGGGAGCTGTTTTTT
TRBJ1-2	-	TRBV7-9	-	CASSSSGTLYGYTF	TGTGCCAGCAGCTCATCAGGGACTCTCTATGGCTACACCTTC
TRBJ1-2	-	TRBV28	TRBD1	CASSRQGVDRGYTF	TGTGCCAGCAGCCGACAGGGGGTAGATCGGGGCTACACCTTC
TRBJ1-1	-	TRBV2	-	CASHLQLRNTEAFF	TGTGCCAGTCACCTTCAACTGAGAAACACTGAAGCTTTCTTT
TRBJ2-1	-	TRBV3-1/TRBV3-2	TRBD2	CASSHKRQRGAYNEQFF	TGTGCCAGCAGCCATAAAAGGCAGCGGGGGGCCTACAATGAGCAGTTCTTC
TRBJ2-5	-	TRBV11-2	-	CASSAQPSVPETQYF	TGTGCCAGCAGCGCCCAGCCGAGCGTCCCAGAGACCCAGTACTTC
TRBJ1-2	-	TRBV3-1/TRBV3-2	-	CASSLFDSLGGYTF	TGTGCCAGCAGCTTATTCGACAGCCTCGGGGGCTACACCTTC
TRBJ2-2	once	TRBV19	TRBD1	CASSQGTVNTGELFF	TGTGCCAGTAGTCAAGGGACAGTGAACACCGGGGAGCTGTTTTTT
TRBJ2-2	-	TRBV27	TRBD1	CASSRWTGTNTGELFF	TGTGCCAGCAGTCGATGGACAGGGACGAACACCGGGGAGCTGTTTTTT
TRBJ1-4	-	TRBV3-1/TRBV3-2	-	CASSQGITRVQEKLFF	TGTGCCAGCAGCCAAGGAATCACCAGGGTACAGGAAAAACTGTTTTTT
TRBJ1-2	-	TRBV24-1	-	CATSDTRGRDSADGYTF	TGTGCCACCAGTGACACCCGGGGGAGAGACTCCGCTGATGGCTACACCTTC
TRBJ1-2	-	TRBV12-3/TRBV12-4	-	CASRPGSNYGYTF	TGTGCCAGCCGCCCGGGGTCAAACTATGGCTACACCTTC
TRBJ1-6	-	TRBV28	-	CASIMGRTNSPLHF	TGTGCCAGCATAATGGGGCGGACCAATTCACCCCTCCACTTT
TRBJ2-5	-	TRBV18	TRBD1	CASSLRTGQETQYF	TGTGCCAGCTCACTCCGGACAGGGCAAGAGACCCAGTACTTC
TRBJ2-3	once	TRBV6-5	TRBD1	CASSKGQGSQYF	TGTGCCAGCAGTAAGGGACAGGGGTCGCAGTATTTT
TRBJ2-3	-	TRBV5-1	-	CASSFWGRDTQYF	TGCGCCAGCAGCTTCTGGGGGAGGGATACGCAGTATTTT
TRBJ1-2	-	TRBV28	-	CASSLRDYGYTF	TGTGCCAGCAGCCTCCGCGACTATGGCTACACCTTC
TRBJ2-2	-	TRBV5-5	TRBD2	CASNSLAGGRTGELFF	TGTGCCAGCAACTCTCTAGCGGGGGGCCGCACCGGGGAGCTGTTTTTT
TRBJ2-2	-	TRBV5-1	-	CASSSQGTSTGELFF	TGCGCCAGCAGTTCGCAGGGTACGAGCACCGGGGAGCTGTTTTTT
TRBJ2-3	once	TRBV6-1	TRBD2	CASSEAGLSTDTQYF	TGTGCCAGCAGTGAAGCGGGACTAAGCACAGATACGCAGTATTTT
TRBJ1-5	-	TRBV6-5	TRBD1	CASSYWTGRNQPQHF	TGTGCCAGCAGTTACTGGACAGGGCGCAATCAGCCCCAGCATTTT
TRBJ2-7	-	TRBV7-9	TRBD2	CASSLYSGGDYEQYF	TGTGCCAGCAGCTTATACAGCGGGGGGGACTACGAGCAGTACTTC
TRBJ1-6	-	TRBV28	TRBD1	CASRTGGISPLHF	TGTGCCAGCAGGACAGGGGGCATTTCACCCCTCCACTTT
TRBJ1-4	few	TRBV5-4	-	CASSGQGPNEKLFF	TGTGCCAGCAGCGGGCAGGGGCCTAATGAAAAACTGTTTTTT
TRBJ2-1	-	TRBV4-1	TRBD2	CASSLRTISGSPLNEQFF	TGCGCCAGCAGCCTCCGAACCATTAGCGGGAGCCCCCTCAATGAGCAGTTCTTC
TRBJ2-7	-	TRBV27	TRBD1	CASSLSRTGARYEQYF	TGTGCCAGCAGTTTATCGAGAACAGGGGCGAGATACGAGCAGTACTTC
TRBJ1-2	once	TRBV3-1/TRBV3-2	-	CASSPMGPSYGYTF	TGTGCCAGCAGCCCGATGGGGCCCTCCTATGGCTACACCTTC
TRBJ1-4	-	TRBV6-5	-	CASSSGRGLNEKLFF	TGTGCCAGCAGTTCAGGACGGGGATTGAATGAAAAACTGTTTTTT
TRBJ2-1	-	TRBV9	-	CASSSDQTGTYNEQFF	TGTGCCAGCAGCTCCGACCAGACAGGCACCTACAATGAGCAGTTCTTC
TRBJ2-2	-	TRBV28	-	CASSLDRGEGSF	TGTGCCAGCAGTTTGGACAGAGGAGAGGGTAGTTTT
TRBJ1-2	-	TRBV19	-	CASSRGRQPNYGYTF	TGTGCCAGTAGTCGCGGGAGACAGCCTAACTATGGCTACACCTTC
TRBJ2-7	-	TRBV6-5	TRBD1	CASSSATGTGSSF	TGTGCCAGCAGTTCGGCTACCGGGACAGGGAGTTCTTTC
TRBJ2-3	-	TRBV24-1	TRBD2	CATSDPTRGGRATDTQYF	TGTGCCACCAGTGATCCCACAAGGGGCGGGAGGGCCACAGATACGCAGTATTTT
TRBJ1-3	-	TRBV6-1	-	CASSDRGRNTIYF	TGTGCCAGCAGTGACAGGGGTAGAAACACCATATATTTT
TRBJ2-2	-	TRBV29-1	TRBD2	CSVGGRVANTGELFF	TGCAGCGTTGGCGGGAGGGTCGCGAACACCGGGGAGCTGTTTTTT
TRBJ2-7	-	TRBV6-5	-	CASSYDPGMSPYEQYF	TGTGCCAGCAGTTACGATCCGGGAATGAGTCCCTACGAGCAGTACTTC
TRBJ1-2	-	TRBV5-1	-	CASSSGSGVFYGYTF	TGCGCCAGCAGCTCTGGCTCCGGAGTGTTCTATGGCTACACCTTC
TRBJ2-2	-	TRBV9	-	CASSVRGGGTGELFF	TGTGCCAGCAGCGTAAGGGGAGGGGGCACCGGGGAGCTGTTTTTT
TRBJ2-3	-	TRBV5-3	-	CARSWKPGTSSTDTQYF	TGTGCCAGAAGCTGGAAGCCAGGGACTTCTAGCACAGATACGCAGTATTTT
TRBJ2-7	-	TRBV28	-	CASSLFRGSYEQYF	TGTGCCAGCAGTTTATTCAGGGGCTCCTACGAGCAGTACTTC
TRBJ2-1	-	TRBV5-1	TRBD2	CASSLGPLAGGLDEQFF	TGCGCCAGCAGCTTGGGGCCCCTAGCGGGAGGCCTGGATGAGCAGTTCTTC
TRBJ1-1	once	TRBV28	-	CASSLLGGNTEAFF	TGTGCCAGCAGTTTACTAGGGGGGAACACTGAAGCTTTCTTT
TRBJ2-3	-	TRBV5-3	-	CARSFLIGTSTDTQYF	TGTGCCAGAAGCTTTCTCATCGGGACTAGCACAGATACGCAGTATTTT
TRBJ1-2	-	TRBV27	TRBD1	CASSFLDRGERGYTF	TGTGCCAGCAGTTTTCTGGACAGGGGGGAACGGGGCTACACCTTC